The 15 T cell receptor beta chains below come from one sample, sequenced in a study of cytomegalovirus exposure and HLA in healthy donors. Both 60 Vbeta primers and 13 Jbeta primers went into the PCR. This table comes from immunoSEQ multiplex PCR, and its TCRdb copy is limited to in-frame clones, with some not included. The sample holds roughly 130,000 clones, about 74% seen once. The material sequenced was PBMCs. These receptors were collected from a man between 18 and 29 years old in good health and CMV-seropositive.

The rearrangement uses TRBV11-3 and TRBJ2-5; 10 bases are shared with TRBD1. Germline V gene lookup returns CDR1 SGHNT and CDR2 YENEEA. The CDR3 extends over 15 amino acids. J gave up 3 bases and V 4 bases, and 5 bases lay outside the gene matches. The CDR3 sequence is CASSSGTGDEETQYF. DNA of the CDR3: TGTGCCAGCAGCTCCGGGACAGGGGACGAAGAGACCCAGTACTTC.

J is TRBJ1-5 and V is TRBV2; 7 positions agree with TRBD1. Trimming took 7 bases from V and 1 from J; bases not matched to a gene: 10. The CDR3 is 16 residues long. Per germline, CDR1 SNHLY and CDR2 FYNNEI. DNA for the CDR3: TGTGCCAGCACCGGGCCAGGGGGAACGAGCAATCAGCCCCAGCATTTT. Translated, it gives CASTGPGGTSNQPQHF.

The rearrangement joins TRBV28 to TRBJ1-2, with TRBD1 matching over 8 bases. This CDR3 has 13 amino acids. Unmatched junction bases numbered 5, after V lost 6 bases and J lost 5 bases. Germline V gene data show CDR1 as MDHEN and CDR2 as SYDVKM. As DNA, the CDR3 is TGTGCCAGCAGCCGGACAGGGAGATATGGCTACACCTTC. Encoded protein: CASSRTGRYGYTF.

The CDR3 region is CASSSHGGGPEYF. CDR3 nucleotides: TGTGCCAGCAGCTCCCATGGGGGGGGCCCGGAGTATTTT. The chain couples TRBV5-4 to TRBJ2-3, with D possibly being TRBD2 (7 bases). The CDR3 loop spans 13 amino acids. Germline V gives CDR1 SGHNT, CDR2 YYREEE (reference sequence). Trimming left V 3 bases short and J 13 bases short, with 18 bases between.

J is TRBJ1-6 and V is TRBV7-6, with a weak D call TRBD1 (5 bases). Trimming removed 0 bases from V and 0 bases from J, with 15 bases in between. From germline, CDR1 is SGHVS and CDR2 FNYEAQ. The length of the CDR3 is 19 residues. CDR3 residues: CASSLAGRGLSSYNSPLHF. In nucleotides, the CDR3 is TGTGCCAGCAGCTTAGCAGGGAGGGGCCTAAGCTCCTATAATTCACCCCTCCACTTT.

This clone was found a few times. This chain links TRBV4-2 with TRBJ2-1; 12 positions match TRBD2. V was clipped by 1 base and J by 7 bases; unmatched bases: 5. Germline V lookup: CDR1 LGHNA, CDR2 YNFKEQ. The CDR3 covers 16 residues. For the CDR3, the DNA is TGTGCCAGCAGCCAAGTGTCACTAGCGGGAGGTAATGAGCAGTTCTTC. Amino acid sequence: CASSQVSLAGGNEQFF.

The chain couples TRBV10-3 to TRBJ1-2; 8 nucleotides match TRBD1. This CDR3 is built from 14 residues. Germline trimming cut 10 bases from V and 1 base from J; bases unmatched to any gene: 8. Germline values: CDR1 ENHRY, CDR2 SYGVKD. CDR3 nucleotides: TGTGCCACTCGCGGACAGGGTAATAACTATGGCTACACCTTC. Translation: CATRGQGNNYGYTF.

The rearrangement links TRBV18 to TRBJ2-5, with D maybe TRBD1 (6 bases). The CDR3 is 16 amino acids. Germline CDR1 is KGHSH and CDR2 is LQKENI. Trimming left V 3 bases short and J 2 bases short, with 16 bases between. The CDR3 loop reads CASSPPGTTMQETQYF. CDR3 DNA: TGTGCCAGCTCACCTCCAGGGACAACAATGCAAGAGACCCAGTACTTC.

This chain joins TRBV4-1 and TRBJ1-6, with unresolved D. Germline CDR1 MGHRA, CDR2 YSYEKL. This CDR3 comprises 13 residues. Trimming left V 0 bases short and J 11 bases short, with 8 bases between. CDR3: CASSQDDYTPLHF. The CDR3 coding sequence is TGCGCCAGCAGCCAAGATGACTACACACCCCTCCACTTT.

The chain joins TRBV9 to TRBJ2-1; 11 nucleotides match TRBD2. The CDR3 covers 15 residues. V was clipped by 3 bases and J by 12 bases; unmatched bases: 11. Germline V gives CDR1 SGDLS, CDR2 YYNGEE. CDR3 residues: CASSGQGGLAGGQFF. For the CDR3, the DNA is TGTGCCAGCAGCGGCCAGGGCGGGCTAGCGGGAGGGCAGTTCTTC.

The chain is built from TRBV5-4 and TRBJ2-5; 8 bases align to TRBD1. This CDR3 is built from 15 residues. Germline values: CDR1 SGHNT, CDR2 YYREEE (reference sequence). V shed 2 bases, J shed 3 bases, and the junction held 6 bases outside the gene matches. The DNA for the CDR3 is TGTGCCAGCAGCTTCGGGGCACAGGGGGAAGAGACCCAGTACTTC. Encoded protein: CASSFGAQGEETQYF.

This chain uses TRBV4-1 with TRBJ1-1; 9 bases agree with TRBD1. CDR1 and CDR2 (germline): MGHRA, YSYEKL. This CDR3 has 14 amino acids. V shed 5 bases and J 5 bases; nucleotides not matched to a gene: 6. In DNA form, the CDR3 reads TGCGCCAGCAGCGTAGGGACAGGGTATACTGAAGCTTTCTTT. Protein: CASSVGTGYTEAFF.

The chain carries TRBV10-2 and TRBJ2-1; D may be TRBD2 (7 bases). Trimming shortened V by 6 bases and J by 8 bases, and 17 bases separated the two germline ends. Germline V gene lookup returns CDR1 WSHSY and CDR2 SAAADI. The CDR3 covers 14 residues. The CDR3 DNA reads as TGCGCCAGCAGCCTGGACAGAAGCGGGGATGAGCAGTTCTTC. It specifies CASSLDRSGDEQFF.

The chain links TRBV5-6 to TRBJ1-2, with 9 bases identical to TRBD1. This CDR3 has 14 amino acids. Germline V CDR1 and CDR2: SGHDT, YYEEEE. Unmatched junction bases numbered 10, after V lost 6 bases and J lost 7 bases. This CDR3 is CASTVLQGARGYTF. DNA of the CDR3: TGTGCCAGCACCGTTCTACAGGGGGCCCGTGGCTACACCTTC.

The chain couples TRBV14 to TRBJ1-6; D remains unclear. From germline, CDR1 is SGHDN and CDR2 FVKESK. With 4 bases removed from V and 9 bases from J, the gap between germline ends came to 13 bases. This CDR3 spans 14 amino acids. The CDR3 coding sequence is TGTGCCAGCAGCCTGACACTGGGTGGTTCACCCCTCCACTTT. Protein sequence: CASSLTLGGSPLHF.